This TCR beta chain was profiled in a study of blood T cell repertoires in COVID-19. Trimming pared 0 bases from V and 10 bases from J, leaving 9 bases between. CDR1 is MGHDK, CDR2 SYGVNS, per germline. This CDR3 is 12 amino acids long. In the original analysis: Amplifying reference gene primers gave estimates of nucleated cell counts. Profiling relied on immunoSEQ multiplex PCR, and the TCRdb table lists in-frame clones only, not all of them. V and J calls and clone size are those listed in that table; D and trimming were worked out from the DNA. Of about 220,000 clones listed, about nine tenths are singletons.

Sequencing was carried out using peripheral blood. The clonotype originates from a man aged 25-45 years who had recovered from COVID-19. V usage is TRBV25-1 and J usage is TRBJ1-1; no clear D. The DNA of the CDR3 is TGTGCCAGCAGTGAATACCAGGATTTAGCTTTCTTT. Protein: CASSEYQDLAFF.